The sequence of this TCR beta chain was determined in a study of shared clonotypes between healthy human individuals. General study findings and limits: Owing to a small donor count, the genetic and exposure-history diversity represented was limited.

Clones were read by immunoSEQ multiplex PCR, and TCRdb kept only the in-frame ones, dropping some. The repertoire holds 850,000 to 1,200,000 clones, with around 74% as singletons. Remarks on this clone: Its matching antigen is unknown. This may come from a read error, since a much larger clone is one base off. Other nucleotide sequences in the sample specify the same CDR3.

The V gene's germline CDR1 is SEHNR and CDR2 FQNEAQ (reference sequence). The CDR3 is 14 amino acids. J was trimmed by 1 base and V by 5 bases; bases with no gene match: 1. Sequencing was carried out using memory CD4+ T cells sorted from blood. Subset here: CD45RA-negative fraction. The genes are TRBV7-9 and TRBJ2-5; 10 bases line up with TRBD1. This sequence originates from a man aged 18 to 35 in good health. CDR3 bases: TGTGCCAGCAGCCGGGACAGGGGCCAAGAGACCCAGTACTTC. Translated: CASSRDRGQETQYF.